These 21 T cell receptor beta chains came from one sample sequenced in a study of control samples from healthy donors and cancer patients. Here immunoSEQ multiplex PCR was the method, and the copy in TCRdb shows in-frame clones only, minus some. This sample has approximately 170,000 clones, with just over 90% found just once. The sample consisted of blood. The receptor source for this set is a man under 40 in good health.

This sequence joins TRBV28 and TRBJ2-1, with TRBD2 as a possible D gene (5 bases). The germline V and J ends were trimmed by 2 bases and 0 bases, with 11 bases remaining between them. Germline lookup yields CDR1 MDHEN and CDR2 SYDVKM. This CDR3 is built from 16 residues. The CDR3 sequence is CASSLGGLLSYNEQFF. The CDR3 nucleotides are TGTGCCAGCAGTTTAGGAGGCCTCCTCTCCTACAATGAGCAGTTCTTC.

The chain has TRBV5-1 and TRBJ2-1; 8 nucleotides match TRBD2. Germline values: CDR1 SGHRS, CDR2 YFSETQ. Unmatched junction bases numbered 11, after V lost 4 bases and J lost 5 bases. The CDR3 is 16 residues long. The CDR3 nucleotides are TGCGCCAGCAGCGCGGAGCGAGCGGGAGTAGACAATGAGCAGTTCTTC. The encoded protein is CASSAERAGVDNEQFF.

The chain links TRBV7-2 to TRBJ2-7; maybe TRBD2 (7 bases). V lost 8 bases to trimming and J lost 7 bases, with 15 bases between them. CDR3 length: 12 amino acids. Germline assignment: CDR1 SGHTA and CDR2 FQGNSA. The CDR3 protein is CASSRGAGEQYF. The CDR3 DNA follows: TGTGCCAGCTCCAGGGGAGCGGGGGAGCAGTACTTC.

The rearrangement links TRBV24-1 to TRBJ2-1; D call uncertain. The CDR3 is made up of 16 amino acids. Germline CDR1 reads KGHDR; CDR2 reads SFDVKD. V was shortened by 1 base and J by 4 bases, with 13 bases between the two germline ends. CDR3 protein: CATSDFTSARYNEQFF. The CDR3 DNA reads TGTGCCACCAGTGATTTTACCTCGGCACGTTACAATGAGCAGTTCTTC.

The chain combines TRBV30 with TRBJ2-1, with 10 bases identical to TRBD2. The ends lost 2 bases at V and 4 bases at J; junction bases unmatched: 11. The CDR3 spans 17 residues. Germline values: CDR1 GTSNPN, CDR2 SVGIG (reference sequence). CDR3: CAWSLASGGGRYNEQFF. DNA for the CDR3: TGTGCCTGGAGTCTGGCTAGCGGGGGAGGTAGATACAATGAGCAGTTCTTC.

The gene calls are TRBV30 and TRBJ1-2; 9 nucleotides match TRBD1. Germline loops: CDR1 GTSNPN, CDR2 SVGIG (reference sequence). V gave up 0 bases and J gave up 4 bases; unmatched junction bases: 9. The CDR3 totals 16 residues. CDR3: CAWSVPWDRVGYGYTF. The CDR3 DNA is TGTGCCTGGAGTGTACCCTGGGACAGGGTAGGCTATGGCTACACCTTC.

The chain has TRBV11-2 and TRBJ2-7; tentative D call: TRBD1 (5 bases). Trimming cost V 5 bases and J 3 bases, with 14 bases left between them. Germline CDR1 and CDR2: SGHAT and FQNNGV. This CDR3 is 14 amino acids long. In DNA, the CDR3 is TGTGCCAGCAGCCGAGCAGGGTCTGTCTACGAGCAGTACTTC. This translates into CASSRAGSVYEQYF.

Comments on this clone: One junction end disagrees with the germline gene, perhaps due to a read error. The gene calls are TRBV19 and TRBJ2-7; D is unresolved. Looked up from germline, CDR1 is LNHDA and CDR2 is SQIVND (reference sequence). The CDR3 runs to 12 residues. The CDR3 here is CASSLSSGATLF. CDR3 nucleotide sequence: TGTGCCAGTAGTCTATCCTCCGGCGCCACCCTCTTC. The complete variable domain, with remaining parts taken from reference TRBV19 and TRBJ2-7, reads DGGITQSPKYLFRKEGQNVTLSCEQNLNHDAMYWYRQDPGQGLRLIYYSQIVNDFQKGDIAEGYSVSREKKESFPLTVTSAQKNPTAFYLCASSLSSGATLFGPGTRLTVT.

The V call is TRBV5-1, the J call TRBJ2-5; a possible D gene is TRBD1 (6 bases). Between the trimmed V and J ends, which lost 0 bases and 5 bases, there was a span of 14 bases. Per germline, CDR1 SGHRS and CDR2 YFSETQ. This CDR3 is 15 amino acids long. In DNA form, the CDR3 reads TGCGCCAGCAGCTTGGCCCAGGGGCGAGGGGAGACCCAGTACTTC. Residues: CASSLAQGRGETQYF.

This clone was counted once. The CDR3 DNA sequence: TGCAGCGTTGAATCTAGCGGGGTCCAAGAGACCCAGTACTTC. Protein: CSVESSGVQETQYF. The chain has TRBV29-1 and TRBJ2-5, with 9 bases matching TRBD2. The junction had 2 bases not matched to a gene; V was cut back by 2 bases and J by 1 base. Per germline, CDR1 SQVTM and CDR2 ANQGSEA. This CDR3 region has 14 residues.

V and J are TRBV18 and TRBJ2-1; maybe TRBD2 (6 bases). Germline loops: CDR1 KGHSH, CDR2 LQKENI. V was clipped by 6 bases and J by 8 bases, with 23 bases between them. The CDR3 loop spans 16 amino acids. The CDR3 protein is CASSPTAGRHGHEQFF. In DNA, the CDR3 is TGTGCCAGCTCTCCAACGGCGGGACGCCACGGGCATGAGCAGTTCTTC.

The chain joins TRBV19 to TRBJ1-5; D gene uncertain. V lost 5 bases to trimming and J lost 3 bases, with 8 bases between them. Per germline, CDR1 LNHDA and CDR2 SQIVND (reference sequence). This CDR3 contains 13 residues. The CDR3 reads CASSWQPNQPQHF. CDR3 nucleotides: TGTGCCAGTAGTTGGCAGCCCAATCAGCCCCAGCATTTT. The full variable domain, its missing parts supplied by reference TRBV19 and TRBJ1-5, is DGGITQSPKYLFRKEGQNVTLSCEQNLNHDAMYWYRQDPGQGLRLIYYSQIVNDFQKGDIAEGYSVSREKKESFPLTVTSAQKNPTAFYLCASSWQPNQPQHFGDGTRLSIL.

V gene TRBV7-9 combines with J gene TRBJ2-7, with D perhaps TRBD1 or TRBD2 (5 bases each). CDR3 size: 15 residues. Germline loops: CDR1 SEHNR, CDR2 FQNEAQ (reference sequence). Trimming took 4 bases from V and 2 from J, leaving 15 bases between them. The DNA for the CDR3 is TGTGCCAGCAGCTCGCCGGGACGGCCGACCTACGAGCAGTACTTC. Protein product: CASSSPGRPTYEQYF.

This rearrangement joins TRBV4-3 to TRBJ2-1; D might be TRBD2 (5 bases). Germline CDR1 is LGHNA and CDR2 is YSLEER. Trimming stripped 0 bases from V and 6 bases from J, with 9 bases between. The CDR3 contains 14 residues. CDR3 sequence reads: CASSQEFSVNEQFF. CDR3 nucleotide sequence: TGCGCCAGCAGCCAAGAGTTTAGCGTCAATGAGCAGTTCTTC.

The chain couples TRBV6-2 or TRBV6-3 to TRBJ1-1; D remains ambiguous. The V and J ends lost 2 bases and 1 base respectively, with 11 bases between them. Germline CDR1 MNHEY, CDR2 SVGEGT. This CDR3 spans 15 amino acids. The CDR3 nucleotides are TGTGCCAGCAGTTACAGGGTTCCAGGGAACACTGAAGCTTTCTTT. This translates into CASSYRVPGNTEAFF.

The gene calls are TRBV7-9 and TRBJ2-2; D is tentatively TRBD1 or TRBD2 (5 bases each). Germline CDR1 SEHNR, CDR2 FQNEAQ (reference sequence). The CDR3 spans 15 residues. V dropped 5 bases and J dropped 0 bases, with 10 bases sitting between them. DNA for the CDR3: TGTGCCAGCAGCAGTACGGGGCCGAACACCGGGGAGCTGTTTTTT. Protein: CASSSTGPNTGELFF.

The chain uses TRBV7-9 and TRBJ2-2, with 9 bases matching TRBD1. The CDR3 consists of 16 residues. The germline gives CDR1 SEHNR, CDR2 FQNEAQ (reference sequence). V lost 2 bases to trimming and J lost 4 bases; unmatched junction nucleotides: 5. The DNA of the CDR3 is TGTGCCAGCAGCTTATCACAGGGGGCGCGCACCGGGGAGCTGTTTTTT. Protein: CASSLSQGARTGELFF.

The rearrangement uses TRBV3-1 (or the pseudogene TRBV3-2) and TRBJ2-1, with D perhaps matching TRBD1 (5 bases). The length of the CDR3 is 17 residues. In germline, CDR1 is LGHDT, CDR2 YNNKEL (reference sequence). V was clipped by 4 bases and J by 5 bases, with 21 bases between them. For the CDR3, the DNA is TGTGCCAGCAGCCTCCAGTTCGTGGGGCCCGTTAACAATGAGCAGTTCTTC. Translation gives CASSLQFVGPVNNEQFF.

This chain links TRBV7-2 with TRBJ1-1; tentative D call: TRBD1 (6 bases). Germline lookup yields CDR1 SGHTA and CDR2 FQGNSA. V was cut by 3 bases and J by 4 bases, with 12 bases left in between. This CDR3 is 14 amino acids long. The CDR3 DNA is TGTGCCAGCAGCTTGTTTCAGGGGAGCACTGAAGCTTTCTTT. It yields the protein CASSLFQGSTEAFF.

The chain is built from TRBV9 and TRBJ2-7; 10 bases match TRBD1. After removal of 3 bases from V and 1 base from J, the junction contained 4 bases not matched to a gene. In germline, CDR1 is SGDLS, CDR2 YYNGEE. The CDR3 has 15 residues. The CDR3: CASSAGTGVSYEQYF. In DNA, the CDR3 is TGTGCCAGCAGCGCCGGGACAGGGGTTTCCTACGAGCAGTACTTC.

The chain couples TRBV21-1 to TRBJ2-1. TRBV21-1 is marked as a pseudogene. The CDR3 runs to 13 residues. This CDR3 reads CASSKTLYNEQFF. The CDR3 DNA sequence: TGTGCCAGCAGCAAAACCCTCTACAATGAGCAGTTCTTC.